This is a list of T cell receptor beta chains from one sample in a study of blood T cell repertoires in COVID-19. Here immunoSEQ multiplex PCR was the method, and the copy in TCRdb shows in-frame clones only, minus some. The sample holds approximately 200,000 clones, 83% seen once. Sequencing input: peripheral blood. The receptor source for this set is a woman aged 45-60 years with acute or convalescent COVID-19. CDR3s include the opening cysteine and the closing phenylalanine or tryptophan. D genes are given only for firm matches. Not all rows give a size; the values are once, few, many and, for expanded clones, a class.

clone_size	v_call	j_call	d_call	cdr3_nt	cdr3_aa
-	TRBV28	TRBJ1-6	-	TGTGCCAGCACCCCGGAGAGGGAGGTTTCACCCCTCCACTTT	CASTPEREVSPLHF
once	TRBV18	TRBJ2-6	-	TGTGCCAGCTCAGGACTGATTTCTGGGGCCAACGTCCTGACTTTC	CASSGLISGANVLTF
once	TRBV6-2/TRBV6-3	TRBJ2-1	-	TGTGCCAGCAGTCCCGGATCCGACAGGATCAATGAGCAGTTCTTC	CASSPGSDRINEQFF
-	TRBV7-8	TRBJ2-1	TRBD2	TGTGCCAGCAGCCCTATACGACAGGGTCGGGACCGTTTGAGCGGGAGGCGTACTAATGAGCAGTTCTTC	CASSPIRQGRDRLSGRRTNEQFF
-	TRBV30	TRBJ1-1	-	TGTGCCTGGAGTGTAAAGGGGAAAATGAACACTGAAGCTTTCTTT	CAWSVKGKMNTEAFF
-	TRBV7-9	TRBJ1-2	-	TGTGCCAGTAGCTCCTTGGGGACTGATGGCTACACCTTC	CASSSLGTDGYTF
-	TRBV10-3	TRBJ1-2	-	TGTGCCATCAGTGCAGACAGGACTCGAGGCTACACCTTC	CAISADRTRGYTF
-	TRBV11-1	TRBJ1-1	TRBD1	TGTGCCAGCAGCGCAGGACAGGGGAACACTGAAGCTTTCTTT	CASSAGQGNTEAFF
-	TRBV11-3	TRBJ2-1	-	TGTGCCAGCAGCTTGAACCACATTAGCGAGCAGTTCTTC	CASSLNHISEQFF
once	TRBV28	TRBJ1-4	TRBD1	TGTGCCAGCAGTTTAGTAGGGGGCCGTAATGAAAAACTGTTTTTT	CASSLVGGRNEKLFF
-	TRBV28	TRBJ2-2	-	TGTGCCACCTGGTCGGGGAACACCGGGGAGCTGTTTTTT	CATWSGNTGELFF
-	TRBV11-2	TRBJ2-5	-	TGTGCCAGCAGCCCACAGGGTTTTCGGGAGACCCAGTACTTC	CASSPQGFRETQYF
-	TRBV19	TRBJ1-5	-	TGTGCCAGTAGTTACGGGGTGCAGCCCCAGCATTTT	CASSYGVQPQHF
few	TRBV5-1	TRBJ1-1	-	TGCGCCAGTAGCAGAGCTGTGAACACTGAAGCTTTCTTT	CASSRAVNTEAFF
-	TRBV2	TRBJ2-3	TRBD2	TGTGCCAGCAGTCCCCTAGCGGGGGGAGGCACAGATACGCAGTATTTT	CASSPLAGGGTDTQYF
-	TRBV5-5	TRBJ2-5	-	TGTGCCAGCAGCTTTGGAGAGGGCCGCCAAGAGACCCAGTACTTC	CASSFGEGRQETQYF
-	TRBV5-1	TRBJ1-1	TRBD1	TGCGCCAGCAGGTCGACAGGGTTCACTGAAGCTTTCTTT	CASRSTGFTEAFF
-	TRBV6-5	TRBJ2-5	-	TGTGCCAGCAGCTACCCCACCGGGGAGACCCAGTACTTC	CASSYPTGETQYF
-	TRBV7-2	TRBJ2-1	TRBD2	TGTGCCAGCATCCCCGCATCTAGCGGGAGGACTGAGCAGTTCTTC	CASIPASSGRTEQFF
-	TRBV5-4	TRBJ1-6	TRBD1	TGTGCCAGCAGCTTGGGACAGGGTACGAGCCATAATTCACCCCTCCACTTT	CASSLGQGTSHNSPLHF
-	TRBV15	TRBJ2-1	-	TGTGCCACCAGCAGAGGGCGGGGAACCTACAATGAGCAGTTCTTC	CATSRGRGTYNEQFF
-	TRBV19	TRBJ1-4	-	TGTGCCAGTATTGGAAGACTGTTCAATGAAAAACTGTTTTTT	CASIGRLFNEKLFF
few	TRBV7-8	TRBJ2-7	TRBD2	TGTGCCAGCAGCTTAGGCGGGGGTCCAACCTACGAGCAGTACTTC	CASSLGGGPTYEQYF
few	TRBV11-1	TRBJ1-5	-	TGTGCCAGCAGTTCAAATCAGGATCAGCCCCAGCATTTT	CASSSNQDQPQHF
few	TRBV3-1/TRBV3-2	TRBJ2-1	-	TGTGCCAGCAGCCGGACACGTAGCGGCGAGCAGTTCTTC	CASSRTRSGEQFF
few	TRBV6-2/TRBV6-3	TRBJ2-7	TRBD2	TGTGCCAGCAGTTCACATAGCGGGGGGAACTACGAGCAGTACTTC	CASSSHSGGNYEQYF
-	TRBV30	TRBJ1-6	-	TGTGCCTGCCGGGACATTGGTTCACCCCTCCACTTT	CACRDIGSPLHF
few	TRBV30	TRBJ1-6	-	TGTGCCTGGAGTGTATCAGGGAATCGATCACCCCTCCACTTT	CAWSVSGNRSPLHF
-	TRBV6-4	TRBJ2-7	TRBD1	TGTGCCAGCAGTGTCACAACAGGGGACGAGCAGTACTTC	CASSVTTGDEQYF
-	TRBV5-4	TRBJ2-3	TRBD2	TGTGCCAGCAGCTTGCTTGCGGGGGGGCTTGCGGATACGCAGTATTTT	CASSLLAGGLADTQYF
-	TRBV12-3/TRBV12-4	TRBJ2-1	-	TGTGCCAGCTTCCTGTTCGGGGAGCAGTTCTTC	CASFLFGEQFF
-	TRBV21-1	TRBJ1-4	-	TGTGCCAGCAGCAAGGGAGGCAATAATGAAAAACTGTTTTTT	CASSKGGNNEKLFF
-	TRBV19	TRBJ2-2	-	TGTGCCAGTACCTCTACTGGAGCGTCCCCCTGGACCGGGGAGCTGTTTTTT	CASTSTGASPWTGELFF
-	TRBV7-8	TRBJ2-7	-	TGTGCCAGCAGCTTAGAGGACTACGCCTACGAGCAGTACTTC	CASSLEDYAYEQYF
-	TRBV11-3	TRBJ2-3	TRBD2	TGTGCCAGCAGCTTATCTAGCGGGGGGGACACAGATACGCAGTATTTT	CASSLSSGGDTDTQYF
-	TRBV6-4	TRBJ1-1	-	TGTGCCAGTTCCCAGGGCCATGAAGCTTTCTTT	CASSQGHEAFF
few	TRBV28	TRBJ2-3	-	TGTGCCAGCAGTCCCTCGGGACATGGGCTAGATACGCAGTATTTT	CASSPSGHGLDTQYF
-	TRBV23-1	TRBJ2-1	-	TGCGCCAGCAGTCGGATTGACAGGCCAACGGAAAGCCGAATCCTCAATGAGCAGTTCTTC	CASSRIDRPTESRILNEQFF
few	TRBV7-2	TRBJ1-3	-	TGTGCCAGCAGTACTGTAGGGGCGGAACGCACCATATATTTT	CASSTVGAERTIYF
-	TRBV19	TRBJ1-2	TRBD1	TGTGCCAGTAGTATCCGGGACAGGGATGGCTACACCTTC	CASSIRDRDGYTF
-	TRBV5-6	TRBJ1-5	-	TGTGCCACCACCTATTGGGCGGGGGGCCCTCATCAGCCCCAGCATTTT	CATTYWAGGPHQPQHF
-	TRBV25-1	TRBJ2-2	TRBD1	TGTGCCACGAGCACGGACAGGGCCACCGGGGAGCTGTTTTTT	CATSTDRATGELFF
-	TRBV3-1/TRBV3-2	TRBJ2-1	TRBD2	TGTGCCAGCAGTCCACTAGCGGTCAACTCCTACAATGAGCAGTTCTTC	CASSPLAVNSYNEQFF
-	TRBV2	TRBJ2-5	-	TGTGCCAGCAGTGTGAAGGGAGATGAGACCCAGTACTTC	CASSVKGDETQYF
-	TRBV4-1	TRBJ1-5	TRBD1	TGCGCCAGCAGCCAACGGACAGGGAGAGGTCAGCCCCAGCATTTT	CASSQRTGRGQPQHF
-	TRBV27	TRBJ1-5	-	TGTGCCAGCAGTCCAAACAGTGCCAATCAGCCCCAGCATTTT	CASSPNSANQPQHF
once	TRBV13	TRBJ2-3	TRBD1	TGTGCCAGCACCAAATCCCTATGGACAGGGGGTACAGATACGCAGTATTTT	CASTKSLWTGGTDTQYF
-	TRBV5-1	TRBJ1-4	TRBD1	TGCGCCAGCAGCTTGGCCGCGACAGGGTCTAATGAAAAACTGTTTTTT	CASSLAATGSNEKLFF